This T cell receptor beta chain appears in the sequencing data of a study of T cell responses to AZD1222 COVID-19 vaccine. Turning to the study itself: Samples with a second dose at about 4 or about 12 weeks were pooled together.

On this clone itself: The antigen remains unidentified.

The table came from immunoSEQ multiplex PCR; TCRdb's copy has only in-frame clones and leaves some out. The sample shows roughly 120,000 clones, about 88% of them seen only once. The CDR3 runs to 13 residues. Germline lookup yields CDR1 SEHNR and CDR2 FQNEAQ (reference sequence). V was clipped by 8 bases and J by 1 base, with 9 bases between them. Notes on the study in general: Of spike-specific TCRs, nearly half reportedly target regions left unmutated in variants. Regions 160-218 and 743-854 dominated among vaccine-associated CD4 TCRs spanning spike. Donors were largely white British and mainly female; clonal diversity was possibly underestimated.

V gene TRBV7-9 combines with J gene TRBJ1-5; D is uncertain. The source of this sequence is an adult in good health. This material consisted of peripheral blood, taken on day 0 of AZD1222 vaccination. In nucleotides, the CDR3 is TGTGCCAGCTCGGATGGGAGCAATCAGCCCCAGCATTTT. This encodes CASSDGSNQPQHF.